A selection of T cell receptor beta chains follows, all from one sample in a study of T cell responses to AZD1222 COVID-19 vaccine. Only in-frame clones appear in the TCRdb table, and some are missing; sequencing was by immunoSEQ multiplex PCR. The sample includes 120,000 to 150,000 clones, about 91% of them seen just once. The source material was peripheral blood, sampled on day 0 of AZD1222 vaccination. The receptors here all came from an adult in good health. Each CDR3 is given with its conserved first and last residue. Each record gives: D gene, V gene, clone size, J gene, CDR3 DNA, CDR3 protein. The D gene is left open where the match is weak. Some rows mark clone size as missing; the rest say once, few, many or name a class of expanded clone.

>-|TRBV28|-|TRBJ1-4
TGTGCCAGCAGACAGGGCCGCGAGGAAAAACTGTTTTTT
CASRQGREEKLFF
>-|TRBV3-1/TRBV3-2|once|TRBJ2-1
TGTGCCAGCAGCCTATTAATGGGTCCCTACAATGAGCAGTTCTTC
CASSLLMGPYNEQFF
>-|TRBV5-1|-|TRBJ2-3
TGCGCCAGCAGGGTAGGCGGCACAGATACGCAGTATTTT
CASRVGGTDTQYF
>TRBD1|TRBV29-1|-|TRBJ2-7
TGCAGCGTTGAAATAGGGGGGTTCGTCGGGGACAGGGGCTATGAGCAGTACTTC
CSVEIGGFVGDRGYEQYF
>-|TRBV18|-|TRBJ1-5
TGTGCCAGCTCACCCATAGGACATAGCAATCAGCCCCAGCATTTT
CASSPIGHSNQPQHF
>-|TRBV29-1|-|TRBJ1-2
TGCAGCGTTCGGGAGACAGGCTCTGGCGGCTACACCTTC
CSVRETGSGGYTF
>-|TRBV30|-|TRBJ1-5
TGTGCCTGGAGTGATTGGGCAGGGAATCAGCCCCAGCATTTT
CAWSDWAGNQPQHF
>-|TRBV2|-|TRBJ1-1
TGTGCCAGCATTGGCCAACGCAGCACTGAAGCTTTCTTT
CASIGQRSTEAFF
>TRBD2|TRBV11-2|-|TRBJ2-1
TGTGCCAGCAGACTAGTAGCGGGGGGCCTTAATGAGCAGTTCTTC
CASRLVAGGLNEQFF
>-|TRBV28|-|TRBJ1-5
TGTGCCAGCAGTTTTGACAGAGAGAATCAGCCCCAGCATTTT
CASSFDRENQPQHF
>TRBD1|TRBV11-3|-|TRBJ2-1
TGTGCCAGCAGCTTAGGGACAGGCTTCTACAATGAGCAGTTCTTC
CASSLGTGFYNEQFF
>TRBD1|TRBV9|-|TRBJ2-3
TGTGCCAGCAGCGTAGTTGCGGGACAGGCAGATACGCAGTATTTT
CASSVVAGQADTQYF
>-|TRBV4-1|-|TRBJ1-1
TGCGCCAGCAGCCAAGCGTTCGACGGAACCTACGAAGCTTTCTTT
CASSQAFDGTYEAFF
>TRBD1|TRBV11-2|-|TRBJ1-3
TGTGCCAGCAGCTTGGGGACAGGGGCGAGGAACACCATATATTTT
CASSLGTGARNTIYF
>-|TRBV28|-|TRBJ2-5
TGTGCCAGCAGAAGCAACTGGGAAGAGACCCAGTACTTC
CASRSNWEETQYF
>TRBD1|TRBV9|-|TRBJ1-2
TGTGCCAGCAGCGTAGGGGACAGCCCGACCTATGGCTACACCTTC
CASSVGDSPTYGYTF
>-|TRBV4-2|-|TRBJ1-3
TGTGCCAGCAGCCAAGAGGGGTTCTCTGGAAACACCATATATTTT
CASSQEGFSGNTIYF
>-|TRBV2|-|TRBJ1-3
TGTGCCAGCACCCCCAGGTCTGTGATTGGAAACACCATATATTTT
CASTPRSVIGNTIYF
>TRBD1|TRBV7-6|-|TRBJ1-3
TGTGCCAGCAGCTTAGTTGACTCCCTGGGGCAGGGGGAAAGATTCTCTGGAAACACCATATATTTT
CASSLVDSLGQGERFSGNTIYF
>TRBD2|TRBV9|-|TRBJ2-3
TGTGCCAGCAGCGAGAGCGGGATAGGCTCAGATACGCAGTATTTT
CASSESGIGSDTQYF
>-|TRBV5-1|-|TRBJ2-3
TGCGCCAGCAGCTTTGGCAGTAGCACAGATACGCAGTATTTT
CASSFGSSTDTQYF
>-|TRBV30|-|TRBJ1-5
TGTGCCTGGACCTCAGCGGGGGGATATAGCAATCAGCCCCAGCATTTT
CAWTSAGGYSNQPQHF
>TRBD1|TRBV4-1|-|TRBJ2-7
TGCGCCAGCAGCCCGCCTAAGACAGGGAGCGAGCAGTACTTC
CASSPPKTGSEQYF
>TRBD1|TRBV28|-|TRBJ1-2
TGTGCCAGCCTCCCGAGGACAGGGACTTATGGCTACACCTTC
CASLPRTGTYGYTF